The TCR beta chain described here comes from a study of cytomegalovirus exposure and HLA in healthy donors (TCRdb year 2017). Background on the whole study: According to an earlier analysis of 587 of the donors, 200 million or so T cells yielded 95 million to 140 million unique TCR beta sequences and about 280 Gb of sequence data. Every discovery cohort repertoire had been produced on one sequencing platform. Besides the first cohort of 500 to 700 subjects, a separate validation cohort made up of over 100 different subjects was used. To predict cytomegalovirus infection status, the study brought together high-throughput TCR immunosequencing, statistical association of individual TCRs with disease status, and machine learning. Rather than using new phenotypic data, the later analysis identified candidate immune exposures from TCR beta sequences and from how often those sequences occurred across donors. A later genetic analysis took genome-wide SNP genotypes for about three fifths of the roughly 700 donors and used that subset as a discovery cohort. The study was designed to test whether signatures of past pathogen exposure could be identified by cataloging public T cell receptors. Class I and class II HLA loci were covered by the typing at four-digit resolution. About 320 gigabases of sequencing data and tens of millions of unique TCR sequences were included in an early release covering roughly 700 HLA-typed donors. Of the roughly 400 genotyped donors, approximately 82% fell in the genetic ancestry cluster associated with self-reported Caucasian donors. Because of strong linkage in the cohort, five DR-DQ haplotypes were treated as single units for association and clustering. Using immunosequencing, the study profiled T cell repertoires from about 650 subjects and related those repertoires to cytomegalovirus serostatus. Donor age, sex, ethnicity and CMV serostatus were collected together with the repertoire data. On average, about 200,000 unique TCR beta nucleotide sequences were sequenced per donor among a few hundred genotyped donors of the cohort, with approximately 18% of those sequences being non-productive. An earlier analysis of fewer than 750 of the donors used high-throughput TCR beta sequencing to judge whether each TCR beta V gene segment behaved as functional or pseudogenic. A later analysis re-examined previously published TCR beta repertoires from about 670 donors and added high-resolution HLA genotyping to investigate patterns of TCR occurrence. The number of typed donors differed by locus: 629-630 for A, B, C, DRB1 and DQB1; 522 for DQA1; 606 for DPA1; and roughly 470 for DPB1.

Worth noting for this clone: The antigen it binds to is not known. No base quality values were provided; no much bigger clone lies one nucleotide off.

The study at large found these results: A further reported finding was that TCR beta sequences accurately predicted the HLA-A and HLA-B alleles for most subjects in the first cohort. CMV serostatus was the only immune exposure information available for the cohort. Because counts were too low, roughly 17 rarely observed V segments, including chromosome 9 orphons, were left out of the earlier analysis of 500 to 650 of the donors. Correlated functional status among segregating V segments might be attributable to linkage disequilibrium, but an unknown experimental factor could not be ruled out. Because the 87-base-pair reads could not distinguish some IMGT-functional V segments, including TRBV6-2 and TRBV6-3, those segments were excluded. Because some donors lacked HLA typing at each locus, the association tests relied only on the typed subset. Only TCR beta chains were sequenced in this cohort, and the absence of alpha or paired-chain data limited detectable features. When HLA alleles, especially DR and DQ, strongly co-occurred, attributing TCR associations to individual alleles was difficult. In vitro tests confirmed that a few of the cytomegalovirus-associated TCR beta chains recognize cytomegalovirus antigens. A group of highly shared sequence variants was considered likely to be a technical artifact of the sequencing pipeline. In a later analysis, HLA-associated TCR beta chains were found to be more clonally expanded and to have lower generation probabilities than equally common non-associated chains. The classifier was reported to diagnose cytomegalovirus status with high specificity and sensitivity in both the original and validation cohorts. A later analysis found that most CMV-associated TCR beta chains appeared HLA-restricted, with HLA associations seemingly driven largely by CMV exposure. According to a later analysis, TCR association rates differed among HLA loci, with DRB1 alleles showing the most associated TCRs and HLA-C alleles showing the fewest. A later analysis reported that several top co-occurrence clusters appeared linked to parvovirus B19, influenza, CMV and Epstein-Barr virus. In a later genetic analysis, a missense DCLRE1C variant was associated with V-gene and J-gene trimming of TCR beta chains, and the association was replicated in an independent cohort. An earlier analysis of some 590 of the donors showed that most TCR beta V segments appeared in productive rearrangements either about 90% or about 30% of the time, which broadly matched IMGT annotations. Specific HLA alleles were associated with over 15,000 TCR beta sequences at a false discovery rate of 0.05 in a later analysis. The authors suggested that the approach could potentially be generalized to other disease states and immunological phenotypes. In the study, approximately 150 TCR beta chains were listed as associated with cytomegalovirus. Most TCR sequences were seen in very few donors, while some public TCRs were found in many individuals. Roughly uniform sequencing depth across donors was assumed in presence/absence analyses, although this assumption may not hold. In a later genetic analysis, fewer N-insertions in productive TCRs were reported among donors in an Asian-associated ancestry cluster than the roughly 640-donor mean.

The cohort consisted of 650 to 700 healthy bone marrow donors. At the time of sampling, every cohort member was nominally healthy, though immune exposures that went unrecorded were likely present. The donor was CMV seropositive and was included in the group of approximately 300 seropositive cohort members. Every donor gave a peripheral blood sample, and the peripheral blood mononuclear cells from that sample were used for TCR beta sequencing. The Qiagen DNeasy Blood Extraction Kit was used to extract genomic DNA from the blood cell samples. The CDR3 spans 18 residues, from the cysteine through the phenylalanine. Kept here is only the CDR3 DNA, which spans 54 bases and is read in frame from base 1. The germline V gene provides CDR1 MGHRA and CDR2 YSYEKL. V sheds 4 bases and J sheds 0 bases, leaving 19 bases between their ends. The library was generated by the immunoSEQ multiplex PCR assay. A mixture of 60 forward primers for TCR Vbeta segments and 13 reverse primers for TCR Jbeta segments was used in the multiplex PCR. Amplification of the CDR3 region of rearranged TCR beta genes was performed with a multiplex PCR assay on genomic DNA. The amplified TCR beta libraries were sequenced on the Illumina HiSeq System as 87-base-pair reads. Per the source publication's procedure: A later analysis tallied 80 million to 95 million unique TCR beta chains across the 660 or so repertoires, and approximately 12 million of those chains were shared by two or more donors. A nearest-neighbor algorithm error-corrected the raw reads and collapsed the reads into unique sequences, merging closely related sequences to remove PCR and sequencing errors. To assign V, D and J gene segments, CDR3 sequences were aligned to IMGT reference sequences. For a sequence to be retained, a match of at least six nucleotides was required to both a V gene segment and a J gene segment. Rearrangements were called productive when the CDR3 lacked stop codons and stayed in frame with V and J; all others were non-productive. CDR3 was defined by IMGT convention, running from the second conserved V-encoded cysteine to the conserved J-encoded phenylalanine. In an earlier analysis of more than 550 of the donors, sequences lacking an unambiguous match to a single V gene segment were excluded. An earlier analysis of fewer than 750 of the donors called V segments functional above 56.7% productive rearrangements and segregating when the between-donor standard deviation exceeded 5%. To diagnose cytomegalovirus status from the catalog of TCR beta chain sequences, a statistical classification framework was built. In a later analysis, V and J genes were assigned by comparing TCR nucleotide sequences against IMGT/GENE-DB human TR gene sequences. In a later analysis, CDR3 sequences and most-parsimonious VDJ recombination scenarios were assigned using the TCRdist pipeline. In a later analysis, each TCR beta chain was defined by its CDR3 amino acid sequence together with its V-gene family, and reads without a unique V-gene family were excluded. In a later analysis, several hundred highly shared, low-generation-probability nucleotide sequences were removed to address suspected cross-contamination and a sequencing artifact. A later analysis calculated a clonal expansion index for each public chain from normalized within-repertoire ranks of inferred template counts. Generation probabilities in a later analysis came from a VDJ recombination model fitted to out-of-frame rearrangements, and those results were checked against IGoR. A later analysis scored TCR-TCR, TCR-HLA and TCR-CMV co-occurrence with hypergeometric tests, applying a repertoire-size bias correction to TCR pairs. False discovery rates were estimated in a later analysis by permuting HLA or CMV assignments 20 times. In a later analysis, co-occurring TCRs were grouped with DBSCAN, and TCRdist sequence similarity was added when clustering was performed within HLA-allele-positive subsets. Co-occurrence clustering excluded repertoires with fewer than 30,000 or more than 120,000 public chains, plus five with anomalous nucleotide sharing. TCRdb mirrors the immuneACCESS table, restricted to in-frame sequences. Some clones are absent from its copies; in checked studies, under half trace to an unresolved V gene, and the reason for the others is unknown. V and J calls and clone size follow that table, whereas D and trimming were derived from the DNA. This sample comprises about 120,000 clones, over 60% of them detected only once. The ten largest clonotypes hold around 4.3% of the sample.

The V gene is TRBV4-1 and the J gene is TRBJ1-5, with TRBD1 as a weak D call on 5 bases. This sequence originates from a man aged 30 to 39 in good health and CMV-seropositive. Sequencing input: PBMCs. The nucleotide sequence reads as follows: TGCGCCAGCAGCCGCCATAAACAGGCTCCGTATAGCAATCAGCCCCAGCATTTT. This yields the protein CASSRHKQAPYSNQPQHF.